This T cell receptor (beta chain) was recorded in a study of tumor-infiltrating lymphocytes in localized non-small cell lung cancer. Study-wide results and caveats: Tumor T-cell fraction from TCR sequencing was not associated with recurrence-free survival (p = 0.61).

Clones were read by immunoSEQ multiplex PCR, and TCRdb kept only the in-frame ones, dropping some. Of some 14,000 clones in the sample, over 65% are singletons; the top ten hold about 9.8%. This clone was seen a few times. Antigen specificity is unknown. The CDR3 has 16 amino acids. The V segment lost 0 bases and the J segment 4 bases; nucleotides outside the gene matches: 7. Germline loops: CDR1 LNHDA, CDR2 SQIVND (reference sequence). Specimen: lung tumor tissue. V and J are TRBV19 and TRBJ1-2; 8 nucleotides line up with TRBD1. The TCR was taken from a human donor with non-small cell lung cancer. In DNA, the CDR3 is TGTGCCAGTAGTATAGAAGGGGGACAGGCCCTCTATGGCTACACCTTC. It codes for CASSIEGGQALYGYTF.